The 3 T cell receptor beta chains given below trace back to one sample, sequenced in a study of blood T cell repertoires in COVID-19 (dated by TCRdb to between 2020 and 2021). To prepare the library, the immunoSEQ multiplex PCR assay was applied. Not all clones reach the TCRdb copy of this immuneACCESS table, which keeps in-frame sequences only. Checked studies attribute under half of the gap to unresolved V genes and leave the rest unexplained. For this sample there are about 77,000 clones; more than 70% appear just once. 6% to 7.5% of the sample is taken by the ten largest. The sample comprised peripheral blood. These receptors all come from a woman at least 80 years old with acute or convalescent COVID-19.

The chain uses TRBV6-1 and TRBJ1-1; tentatively, D is TRBD1 (5 bases). The germline CDR1 and CDR2 sequences are MNHNS and SASEGT. V was trimmed by 6 bases and J by 4 bases, leaving 15 bases between them. There are 14 residues in the CDR3. CDR3 residues: CASSPGGRATEAFF. CDR3 coding DNA: TGTGCCAGCAGCCCCGGGGGACGGGCCACTGAAGCTTTCTTT.

The rearrangement joins TRBV25-1 to TRBJ1-2; D not resolved. The germline CDR1 and CDR2 sequences are MGHDK and SYGVNS. This CDR3 has 14 amino acids. V shed 6 bases and J shed 8 bases, with 19 bases lying between them. CDR3 sequence (DNA): TGTGCCAGCAGCGTTGCAGGTTCTAAGCACGGCTACACCTTC. Amino acid sequence: CASSVAGSKHGYTF.

J is TRBJ2-2 and V is TRBV12-3 or TRBV12-4, with a possible D match to TRBD2 (6 bases). This CDR3 spans 13 amino acids. The ends were cut back, 7 bases at V and 5 bases at J, with 11 bases in the middle. CDR3 DNA: TGTGCCAGCAAGACTAGTCAAACCGGGGAGCTGTTTTTT. Its translation: CASKTSQTGELFF.